This T cell receptor beta chain emerged from a study of CD8+CD57+ T cells in acquired aplastic anemia. Study in general: Sorted cells (CD4+ and CD8+) yielded DNA amounts that averaged about 3.4 ug. Average CD4+ read depth in healthy donors was about 10.8 million reads.

Study-wide points: Significant differences in CD8+ Simpson's diversity were not observed between patients and controls. The number of CD8+ CDR3 sequences shared by patients and controls was under 35.

The CDR3 is 15 residues long. In germline, CDR1 is LNHDA, CDR2 SQIVND (reference sequence). The ends lost 7 bases at V and 18 bases at J; junction bases unmatched: 20. Of note for this clonotype: What it binds is not known.

TCR beta VDJ and CDR3 profiling used genomic DNA as template. MiXCR was run by TCRdb on the reads, yielding one entry per CDR3 protein. The repertoire consists of around 400,000 distinct CDR3 sequences, with 65% to 80% occurring once and the leading ten covering 4%. The sequenced sample was sorted CD4+, CD8+, or CD8+CD57+ T cells (not recorded which) from PBMCs. This receptor was identified in a human donor in good health, serving as a control. The rearrangement links TRBV19 to TRBJ1-6; 8 bases are shared with TRBD1. The CDR3 reads CASTPGGSYSSPAHF. CDR3 coding DNA: TGTGCCAGTACCCCAGGGGGCTCCTATAGTTCACCCGCCCACTTT.